The 9 T cell receptor beta chains below come from one sample, sequenced in a study of blood T cell repertoires in COVID-19. TCRdb's table, derived via immunoSEQ multiplex PCR, lists solely in-frame clones and lacks some. The repertoire holds around 300,000 clones, 85% to 90% seen once, with over 2% in the top ten. Sequencing was done on a sample of PBMCs or T cells enriched from blood (not recorded which). The source of these receptors is a woman between 18 and 29 years old who had recovered from COVID-19.

This clone was seen only a few times. The V and J genes are TRBV4-1 and TRBJ1-4; the D gene is possibly TRBD1 (5 bases). In germline, CDR1 is MGHRA, CDR2 YSYEKL. The CDR3 loop spans 16 amino acids. Trimming cost V 0 bases and J 3 bases, with 11 bases left between them. This chain's CDR3 is CASSQDKGSSNEKLFF. The CDR3 nucleotides read TGCGCCAGCAGCCAAGATAAGGGGTCGTCTAATGAAAAACTGTTTTTT.

CDR3 nucleotide sequence: TGTGCCAGCAGTTTTAGTCCGGGGGATGGCTACACCTTC. Translation: CASSFSPGDGYTF. The chain is built from TRBV11-3 and TRBJ1-2; the D gene is possibly TRBD1 (5 bases). Germline-derived CDR1 and CDR2 are SGHNT and YENEEA. V lost 6 bases to trimming and J lost 6 bases, with 14 bases between them. This CDR3 is 13 amino acids long.

The V gene is TRBV25-1, the J gene TRBJ1-1; unclear D gene. This CDR3 is built from 12 residues. Germline V CDR1 and CDR2: MGHDK, SYGVNS. Trimming stripped 6 bases from V and 5 bases from J, with 10 bases between. The CDR3 loop is CASSLGRTEAFF. The CDR3 DNA reads TGTGCCAGCAGCCTCGGGAGGACTGAAGCTTTCTTT.

V is TRBV28 and J is TRBJ1-2; TRBD1 might be the D (6 bases). CDR1 is MDHEN and CDR2 is SYDVKM in the germline V gene. The CDR3 length is 14 residues. V gave up 4 bases and J gave up 2 bases, with 11 bases separating them. Here the CDR3 DNA reads TGTGCCAGCAGTTCGGTACAGGGCAACTATGGCTACACCTTC. Its protein product is CASSSVQGNYGYTF.

The chain is built from TRBV2 and TRBJ1-1; D unresolved. This CDR3 comprises 14 residues. Germline V gene data show CDR1 as SNHLY and CDR2 as FYNNEI. Deletions cut 6 bases from V and 6 bases from J, with 17 bases between. CDR3 sequence (DNA): TGTGCCAGCAGGCTTAGAAAATTCGGGGCTGAAGCTTTCTTT. This sequence encodes CASRLRKFGAEAFF.

The chain combines TRBV10-3 with TRBJ2-7, with TRBD1 identical over 7 bases. This CDR3 contains 18 residues. The germline V gene encodes CDR1 ENHRY and CDR2 SYGVKD. After removal of 5 bases from V and 7 bases from J, the junction contained 23 bases not matched to a gene. The CDR3 bases are TGTGCCATCAGTCGAAGAATATTAGAAGGGCAGGGGGTACGGGAGCAGTACTTC. This codes for CAISRRILEGQGVREQYF.

The chain recombines TRBV28 with TRBJ2-7; D possibly corresponds to TRBD1 (6 bases). V shed 5 bases and J shed 5 bases, with 10 bases lying between them. Germline V lookup: CDR1 MDHEN, CDR2 SYDVKM. The CDR3 length is 12 residues. CDR3 sequence (DNA): TGTGCCAGCAGTGTCACAGGGAACGAGCAGTACTTC. It is translated as CASSVTGNEQYF.

This clone was seen a handful of times. At one end the junction does not follow the germline gene, possibly because of a read error. This chain uses TRBV5-1 with TRBJ2-7, with D perhaps matching TRBD2 (6 bases). The CDR3 consists of 14 residues. The germline CDR1 and CDR2 sequences are SGHRS and YFSETQ. DNA of the CDR3: TGCGCCAGCAGCCCGATCAGTGGAGGGGTCGAAGAGCACTTC. Encoded protein: CASSPISGGVEEHF. Full variable domain (missing parts from reference TRBV5-1 and TRBJ2-7): KAGVTQTPRYLIKTRGQQVTLSCSPISGHRSVSWYQQTPGQGLQFLFEYFSETQRNKGNFPGRFSGRQFSNSRSEMNVSTLELGDSALYLCASSPISGGVEEHFGPGTRLTVT.

The V call is TRBV18, the J call TRBJ2-3; 7 bases map to TRBD2. From germline, CDR1 is KGHSH and CDR2 LQKENI. This CDR3 spans 16 amino acids. J was trimmed by 2 bases and V by 6 bases; bases with no gene match: 11. The CDR3 sequence: CASSRTTSSLTDTQYF. The DNA for the CDR3 is TGTGCCAGCTCCAGGACGACTAGCTCACTCACAGATACGCAGTATTTT.